The 26 T cell receptor beta chains reported below all come from one sample, sequenced in a study of CD8+ T cells in alopecia areata. cDNA prepared by RNA extraction and subsequent reverse transcription served as the template for sequencing. Repertoires were generated with immunoSEQ multiplex PCR, while TCRdb's copy carries only in-frame clones and drops some. The data hold some 110,000 clones, with approximately 58% observed a single time. The specimen was CD4+ T cells sorted from blood. Every receptor here comes from a human donor in good health.

This clone occurred many times. This chain connects TRBV16 to TRBJ1-2; no reliable D call. The V gene lost 0 bases and the J gene lost 2 bases, with 7 bases spanning the gap. CDR1 and CDR2 (germline): KGHSY, FQNENV. The length of the CDR3 is 14 residues. Here the CDR3 DNA reads TGTGCCAGCAGCCAATCACATGGGAACTATGGCTACACCTTC. It encodes CASSQSHGNYGYTF.

The chain has TRBV19 and TRBJ1-1; D is perhaps TRBD1 (6 bases). CDR3 length equals 14 residues. The V gene's germline CDR1 is LNHDA and CDR2 SQIVND (reference sequence). V was clipped by 5 bases and J by 1 base, with 11 bases between them. CDR3 protein: CASSVLQGNTEAFF. The CDR3 DNA follows: TGTGCCAGTAGTGTCCTACAGGGGAACACTGAAGCTTTCTTT.

V is TRBV11-2 and J is TRBJ2-3; no clear D gene. This CDR3 is built from 14 residues. Germline V lookup: CDR1 SGHAT, CDR2 FQNNGV. V was pared by 1 base and J by 0 bases, with 5 bases between. CDR3 sequence reads: CASSLGPSTDTQYF. The CDR3 DNA reads as TGTGCCAGCAGCTTAGGACCCAGCACAGATACGCAGTATTTT.

In this sample, this clone turned up once. This rearrangement joins TRBV10-2 to TRBJ2-4; no definite D call. The CDR3 consists of 14 residues. Germline assignment: CDR1 WSHSY and CDR2 SAAADI. Trimming pared 3 bases from V and 0 bases from J, leaving 6 bases between. The CDR3 here is CASSEWAAKNIQYF. The CDR3 DNA reads as TGCGCCAGCAGTGAATGGGCAGCCAAAAACATTCAGTACTTC.

This rearrangement joins TRBV29-1 to TRBJ2-7; the D is unclear. Germline values: CDR1 SQVTM, CDR2 ANQGSEA. The ends were cut back, 5 bases at V and 1 base at J, with 6 bases in the middle. CDR3 length: 11 amino acids. The CDR3 sequence: CSVLGSYEQYF. For the CDR3, the DNA is TGCAGCGTTTTGGGGTCCTACGAGCAGTACTTC.

The rearrangement uses TRBV2 and TRBJ2-3; D is unclear. Trimming took 7 bases from V and 3 from J, leaving 11 bases between them. The CDR3 is 13 amino acids. Germline values: CDR1 SNHLY, CDR2 FYNNEI. CDR3 amino acids: CASNAEVTDTQYF. The DNA of the CDR3 is TGTGCCAGCAACGCGGAAGTAACAGATACGCAGTATTTT.

In this sample, this clone turned up a few times. The V call is TRBV7-9, the J call TRBJ2-7; TRBD1 matches at 9 bases. J gave up 7 bases and V 3 bases, and 7 bases lay outside the gene matches. The germline gives CDR1 SEHNR, CDR2 FQNEAQ (reference sequence). CDR3 length equals 14 residues. The CDR3 spells CASSFRDRASEQYF. Written as DNA, the CDR3 is TGTGCCAGCAGCTTCCGGGACAGGGCCTCGGAGCAGTACTTC.

The sample holds a few counts of this clone. The V call is TRBV11-2, the J call TRBJ2-5, with D possibly TRBD2 on 5 matching bases. CDR1 and CDR2 from the germline V gene are SGHAT and FQNNGV. Trimming left V 6 bases short and J 1 base short, with 15 bases between. CDR3 length equals 15 residues. The CDR3 region has the DNA TGTGCCAGCAGACCCGAACGGACTTTCCAAGAGACCCAGTACTTC. It is translated as CASRPERTFQETQYF.

This chain links TRBV30 with TRBJ1-2; 7 nucleotides match TRBD1. V lost 5 bases to trimming and J lost 8 bases; unmatched junction nucleotides: 17. CDR1 is GTSNPN, CDR2 SVGIG, per germline (reference sequence). The CDR3 runs 15 residues. The CDR3 reads CAWLPFLGTDSGYTF. CDR3 nucleotide sequence: TGTGCCTGGTTGCCCTTCCTAGGGACAGATAGCGGCTACACCTTC. The full variable domain, in which reference TRBV30 and TRBJ1-2 provide the parts outside the CDR3, is SQTIHQWPATLVQPVGSPLSLECTVEGTSNPNLYWYRQAAGRGLQLLFYSVGIGQISSEVPQNLSASRPQDRQFILSSKKLLLSDSGFYLCAWLPFLGTDSGYTFGSGTRLTVV.

J is TRBJ2-3 and V is TRBV9; 12 bases align to TRBD1. Losses at the gene ends were 3 bases for V and 2 bases for J; bases not matched to a gene: 10. There are 18 residues in the CDR3. The V gene's germline CDR1 is SGDLS and CDR2 YYNGEE. CDR3 loop: CASSAGGQGARTTDTQYF. CDR3 sequence (DNA): TGTGCCAGCAGCGCTGGGGGACAGGGGGCGAGAACCACAGATACGCAGTATTTT.

The chain recombines TRBV4-1 with TRBJ1-1; D remains unclear. V was trimmed by 1 base and J by 6 bases, leaving 15 bases between them. This CDR3 is built from 15 residues. Germline V gene lookup returns CDR1 MGHRA and CDR2 YSYEKL. The CDR3 DNA reads as TGCGCCAGCAGCCAAGTCCGGACGTCTGGCGCTGAAGCTTTCTTT. This codes for CASSQVRTSGAEAFF.

V usage is TRBV4-1 and J usage is TRBJ1-2; no clear D. Germline V lookup: CDR1 MGHRA, CDR2 YSYEKL. The CDR3 has 16 amino acids. V was cut by 4 bases and J by 2 bases, with 17 bases left in between. Here the CDR3 DNA reads TGCGCCAGCAGCCCCACCCAGTCTCAGAGCAACTATGGCTACACCTTC. Its protein product is CASSPTQSQSNYGYTF.

The chain joins TRBV18 to TRBJ1-2; tentatively, D is TRBD1 (5 bases). The V gene's germline CDR1 is KGHSH and CDR2 LQKENI. Trimming stripped 4 bases from V and 7 bases from J, with 25 bases between. The CDR3 runs 17 residues. Here the CDR3 reads CASSLRDPPITSGGYTF. The CDR3 DNA reads as TGTGCCAGCTCACTACGGGACCCACCAATCACCTCGGGTGGCTACACCTTC.

The CDR3 spells CASSFGRGQPQHF. The DNA for the CDR3 is TGTGCCAGCAGTTTCGGCAGGGGACAGCCCCAGCATTTT. The V call is TRBV27, the J call TRBJ1-5; possibly TRBD1 for D (6 bases). Trimming took off 3 bases at V and 7 bases at J, with 10 bases between the two ends. The CDR3 is made up of 13 amino acids. Germline-derived CDR1 and CDR2 are MNHEY and SMNVEV (reference sequence).

The V and J genes are TRBV5-6 and TRBJ2-5; a possible D gene is TRBD1 (6 bases). Germline CDR1 and CDR2: SGHDT and YYEEEE. This CDR3 has 14 residues. V was pared by 0 bases and J by 5 bases, with 11 bases between. CDR3 DNA: TGTGCCAGCAGCTTGGAGGGGGTGGTCGAGACCCAGTACTTC. Encoded protein: CASSLEGVVETQYF.

The V gene is TRBV5-1, the J gene TRBJ2-2; 8 nucleotides line up with TRBD2. Germline CDR1 SGHRS, CDR2 YFSETQ. CDR3 length equals 16 residues. Trimming removed 1 base from V and 6 bases from J; junction bases left unmatched: 8. CDR3 region: CASSLWGLVSAGELFF. CDR3 nucleotide sequence: TGCGCCAGCAGCTTGTGGGGACTAGTATCGGCCGGGGAGCTGTTTTTT.

This chain uses TRBV5-6 with TRBJ1-6; 7 nucleotides agree with TRBD1. The CDR3 totals 15 residues. The V gene's germline CDR1 is SGHDT and CDR2 YYEEEE. After removal of 4 bases from V and 7 bases from J, the junction contained 8 bases not matched to a gene. The CDR3 sequence: CASSLGTVQNSPLHF. In DNA form, the CDR3 reads TGTGCCAGCAGCCTGGGGACAGTCCAAAATTCACCCCTCCACTTT.

The chain is built from TRBV10-2 and TRBJ1-5, with D perhaps matching TRBD1 (6 bases). This CDR3 contains 15 residues. V lost 8 bases to trimming and J lost 7 bases, with 21 bases between them. CDR1 WSHSY and CDR2 SAAADI come from the germline V gene. CDR3 nucleotide sequence: TGCGCCAGCCGTCCCGGGACAAGTCCGATCCAGCCCCAGCATTTT. Its protein product is CASRPGTSPIQPQHF.

This chain joins TRBV21-1 and TRBJ1-5; TRBD1 is taken as the D call from the table, unchecked against the DNA. TRBV21-1 represents a pseudogene. There are 16 residues in the CDR3. In DNA, the CDR3 is TGTGCCAGCAGCGGACAGGGTTGGTGCGGCAATCAGCCCCAGCATTTT. It translates to CASSGQGWCGNQPQHF.

The chain is built from TRBV29-1 and TRBJ2-2, with 7 bases aligning to TRBD1. This CDR3 region has 17 residues. Trimming cost V 3 bases and J 0 bases; bases outside gene matches: 10. Germline CDR1 and CDR2: SQVTM and ANQGSEA. The DNA of the CDR3 is TGCAGCGTTGACTCCGGTGGGACAGCGACGAACACCGGGGAGCTGTTTTTT. Its protein product is CSVDSGGTATNTGELFF.

This clone was seen a few times. Here the CDR3 DNA reads TGCGCCAGCAGCTTGGCCGCAGGGGGTGAAGCTTTCTTT. Protein: CASSLAAGGEAFF. The chain uses TRBV5-1 and TRBJ1-1, with TRBD1 identical over 7 bases. V was clipped by 0 bases and J by 7 bases; unmatched bases: 3. The germline CDR1 and CDR2 sequences are SGHRS and YFSETQ. The CDR3 has 13 amino acids.

The chain links TRBV6-6 to TRBJ2-7; 9 bases are shared with TRBD1. The CDR3 has 13 residues. The J segment lost 4 bases and the V segment lost 6 bases, leaving 4 bases of the junction unmatched. Germline V gives CDR1 MNHNY, CDR2 SVGAGI (reference sequence). CDR3 sequence: CASSRDRAYEQYF. Here the CDR3 DNA reads TGTGCCAGCAGCCGGGACAGGGCTTACGAGCAGTACTTC.

The V gene is TRBV9, the J gene TRBJ2-7; 7 nucleotides match TRBD1. The CDR3 runs to 12 residues. CDR1 and CDR2 from the germline V gene are SGDLS and YYNGEE. V shed 0 bases and J 6 bases; nucleotides not matched to a gene: 0. The DNA of the CDR3 is TGTGCCAGCAGCGTAGACAGGGGCGAGCAGTACTTC. Its translation is CASSVDRGEQYF.

The CDR3 protein is CASTAGGYEQYF. CDR3 DNA sequence: TGTGCCAGCACCGCCGGGGGCTACGAGCAGTACTTC. This chain uses TRBV25-1 with TRBJ2-7, with a weak D call TRBD2 (6 bases). The V end was cut by 7 bases, the J end by 3 bases, with 10 bases between. Germline loops: CDR1 MGHDK, CDR2 SYGVNS. This CDR3 region has 12 residues.

The chain has TRBV6-5 and TRBJ1-2, with a weak D call TRBD1 (6 bases). The germline gives CDR1 MNHEY, CDR2 SVGAGI. Trimming took 0 bases from V and 8 from J, leaving 19 bases between them. CDR3 length equals 16 residues. CDR3 bases: TGTGCCAGCAGTTACTCGATCCTTGGGGGCGCAGGGGGCTACACCTTC. Its translation: CASSYSILGGAGGYTF.

The rearrangement joins TRBV5-4 to TRBJ2-5; unclear D gene. CDR1 SGHNT and CDR2 YYREEE come from the germline V gene (reference sequence). This CDR3 spans 13 amino acids. Trimming shortened V by 1 base and J by 5 bases, and 9 bases separated the two germline ends. CDR3 sequence reads: CASSLQPGETQYF. The DNA for the CDR3 is TGTGCCAGCAGCTTGCAGCCTGGGGAGACCCAGTACTTC. The full variable domain, its missing parts supplied by reference TRBV5-4 and TRBJ2-5, is ETGVTQSPTHLIKTRGQQVTLRCSSQSGHNTVSWYQQALGQGPQFIFQYYREEENGRGNFPPRFSGLQFPNYSSELNVNALELDDSALYLCASSLQPGETQYFGPGTRLLVL.